One and the same sample provided the 30 T cell receptor beta chains below, sequenced in a study of identical twins. TCRdb re-called the 5' RACE reads with MiXCR, one entry per CDR3 protein. The sample includes about 1.7 million distinct CDR3 sequences, 25% to 35% of them seen just once. Input material: cord blood. These receptor sequences come from a newborn girl in good health.

This clonotype has just a few counts. This rearrangement joins TRBV29-1 to TRBJ2-7; 7 bases agree with TRBD1. The germline V gene has CDR1 SQVTM and CDR2 ANQGSEA. The trim removed 6 bases at V and 2 bases at J, leaving 7 bases unmatched. This CDR3 has 13 residues. The CDR3 coding sequence is TGCAGCGTCGCTAGACAGGGTGCCTACGAGCAGTACTTC. It encodes CSVARQGAYEQYF.

This rearrangement joins TRBV9 to TRBJ2-7; possible D gene TRBD2, 5 bases. CDR3 size: 15 residues. Germline V gene data show CDR1 as SGDLS and CDR2 as YYNGEE. Trimming pared 0 bases from V and 7 bases from J, leaving 17 bases between. The CDR3 reads CASSVAGSSWNEQYF. DNA for the CDR3: TGTGCCAGCAGCGTAGCTGGGAGTAGTTGGAATGAGCAGTACTTC. The full variable domain, its missing parts supplied by reference TRBV9 and TRBJ2-7, is DSGVTQTPKHLITATGQRVTLRCSPRSGDLSVYWYQQSLDQGLQFLIQYYNGEERAKGNILERFSAQQFPDLHSELNLSSLELGDSALYFCASSVAGSSWNEQYFGPGTRLTVT.

This clonotype was found a few times. The J gene is TRBJ1-4, the V gene TRBV7-9, with 8 bases matching TRBD1. The CDR3 is made up of 15 amino acids. Per the germline V gene, CDR1 is SEHNR and CDR2 is FQNEAQ (reference sequence). The V gene end was trimmed by 5 bases and the J gene end by 2 bases; junction bases not matched to a gene: 4. The CDR3 region is CASSRRDRTNEKLFF. CDR3 sequence (DNA): TGTGCCAGCAGCCGGAGGGACAGGACTAATGAAAAACTGTTTTTT.

This clonotype was detected a few times. This chain uses TRBV29-1 with TRBJ1-2; D uncertain. The CDR3 contains 14 residues. Germline CDR1 is SQVTM and CDR2 is ANQGSEA. The V end was cut by 6 bases, the J end by 6 bases, with 20 bases between. CDR3 region: CSVSQDGRVHGYTF. The CDR3 DNA is TGCAGCGTGAGCCAAGACGGGAGAGTCCATGGCTACACCTTC.

This chain connects TRBV10-2 to TRBJ2-7; maybe TRBD2 (6 bases). Germline CDR1 and CDR2: WSHSY and SAAADI. The CDR3 runs 18 residues. The germline V and J ends were trimmed by 3 bases and 2 bases, with 23 bases remaining between them. The CDR3 region has the DNA TGCGCCAGCAGTGACTCTCTTTGGGCAGGGAGGTTAACCTACGAGCAGTACTTC. It encodes CASSDSLWAGRLTYEQYF.

This rearrangement joins TRBV20-1 to TRBJ2-1; 12 bases are a match to TRBD2. The DNA end is a closer match to TRBJ2-7, so the J assignment may be wrong. The germline gives CDR1 DFQATT, CDR2 SNEGSKA (reference sequence). The CDR3 extends over 17 amino acids. This CDR3 reads CSARDASSGGVYNEQYF. Written as DNA, the CDR3 is TGCAGTGCTAGAGATGCGTCTAGCGGGGGGGTTTACAATGAGCAGTACTTC.

V and J are TRBV6-5 and TRBJ2-2; no reliable D call. CDR1 and CDR2 from the germline V gene are MNHEY and SVGAGI. This CDR3 has 15 amino acids. Trimming removed 4 bases at V and 4 bases at J, with 13 bases between. Here the CDR3 reads CASSFRTLGTGELFF. The CDR3 coding sequence is TGTGCCAGCAGTTTTAGGACCCTCGGCACCGGGGAGCTGTTTTTT.

The chain links TRBV27 to TRBJ1-1, with D possibly matching TRBD1 (6 bases). The CDR3 is made up of 17 amino acids. V was shortened by 5 bases and J by 1 base, with 20 bases between the two germline ends. Germline V gene sequence: CDR1 MNHEY, CDR2 SMNVEV (reference sequence). The CDR3 coding sequence is TGTGCCAGCAGTAGATCGTACAGGGTCTTGGGGAACACTGAAGCTTTCTTT. Amino acid sequence: CASSRSYRVLGNTEAFF.

The CDR3 sequence is CASSRPGMNTEAFF. CDR3 sequence (DNA): TGCGCCAGCAGCCGACCAGGGATGAACACTGAAGCTTTCTTT. The chain recombines TRBV4-1 with TRBJ1-1; tentatively, D is TRBD1 (5 bases). CDR1 MGHRA and CDR2 YSYEKL come from the germline V gene. V shed 4 bases and J shed 0 bases, with 9 bases lying between them. This CDR3 region has 14 residues.

At least ten counts were recorded for this clonotype. The chain employs TRBV10-3 and TRBJ2-7; tentative D call: TRBD1 (6 bases). The CDR3 extends over 15 amino acids. The germline V gene encodes CDR1 ENHRY and CDR2 SYGVKD. V was trimmed by 8 bases and J by 2 bases, leaving 19 bases between them. The CDR3 sequence is CAIEIPDSPTYEQYF. For the CDR3, the DNA is TGTGCCATCGAGATACCGGACAGCCCAACCTACGAGCAGTACTTC.

In this sample, this clonotype turned up many times. The CDR3 DNA follows: TGTGCCATCAGTGACCTCCGGGACAACTCCTACGAGCAGTACTTC. As protein: CAISDLRDNSYEQYF. V gene TRBV10-3 combines with J gene TRBJ2-7; tentative D call: TRBD1 (6 bases). This CDR3 has 15 amino acids. Between the trimmed V and J ends, which lost 3 bases and 0 bases, there was a span of 12 bases. Germline values: CDR1 ENHRY, CDR2 SYGVKD.

This clonotype was detected many times. The chain is built from TRBV12-3 or TRBV12-4 and TRBJ2-3; 10 positions agree with TRBD2. J gave up 0 bases and V 6 bases, and 3 bases lay outside the gene matches. The CDR3 runs 15 residues. CDR3 in amino acids: CASSRSGGSTDTQYF. As DNA, the CDR3 is TGTGCCAGCAGCCGTAGCGGGGGGAGCACAGATACGCAGTATTTT.

This clonotype turned up a few times. The J gene is TRBJ2-3, the V gene TRBV9, with 12 bases matching TRBD2. This CDR3 contains 16 residues. Germline-derived CDR1 and CDR2 are SGDLS and YYNGEE. V lost 1 base to trimming and J lost 5 bases; unmatched junction nucleotides: 5. CDR3 loop: CASSVRTSGTLDTQYF. The CDR3 nucleotides are TGTGCCAGCAGCGTAAGGACTAGCGGGACCCTAGATACGCAGTATTTT.

The rearrangement links TRBV7-2 to TRBJ2-1; 11 bases map to TRBD2. The germline V gene has CDR1 SGHTA and CDR2 FQGNSA. The CDR3 contains 18 residues. V shed 3 bases and J 9 bases; nucleotides not matched to a gene: 16. DNA for the CDR3: TGTGCCAGCAGCTTTGGGGGACTAGCGGCTTACAACGGCCGTGAGCAGTTCTTC. This sequence encodes CASSFGGLAAYNGREQFF.

The J gene is TRBJ2-2, the V gene TRBV29-1; D gene uncertain. The V gene's germline CDR1 is SQVTM and CDR2 ANQGSEA. The CDR3 extends over 13 amino acids. Trimming removed 4 bases from V and 2 bases from J, with 8 bases in between. The CDR3: CSVVGTNTGELFF. The CDR3 nucleotides are TGCAGCGTTGTAGGCACCAACACCGGGGAGCTGTTTTTT.

As DNA, the CDR3 is TGTGCCAGCAGTCAGGGGTGGAGCAATCAGCCCCAGCATTTT. It codes for CASSQGWSNQPQHF. The J gene is TRBJ1-5, the V gene TRBV28, with TRBD1 as a possible D gene (6 bases). This CDR3 has 14 amino acids. Germline V gene data show CDR1 as MDHEN and CDR2 as SYDVKM. The ends were cut back, 5 bases at V and 1 base at J, with 9 bases in the middle.

This clonotype has more than one count but fewer than ten. The chain carries TRBV5-4 and TRBJ1-6, with D perhaps matching TRBD1 (5 bases). Germline V CDR1 and CDR2: SGHNT, YYREEE (reference sequence). The V end lost 0 bases, the J end lost 9 bases, and 7 bases lay between the germline ends. CDR3 size: 13 residues. In DNA form, the CDR3 reads TGTGCCAGCAGCTTGGAGGGGTTTTCACCCCTCCACTTT. It encodes CASSLEGFSPLHF.

There are a few counts of this clonotype. The gene calls are TRBV20-1 and TRBJ2-1, with 8 positions matching TRBD2. TRBJ2-7 matches the DNA end more closely, so the J call is doubtful. Germline loops: CDR1 DFQATT, CDR2 SNEGSKA (reference sequence). The length of the CDR3 is 14 residues. The CDR3 DNA sequence: TGCAGTGCTAGGAGCGGGAGCTCCTACAATGAGCAGTACTTC. As protein: CSARSGSSYNEQYF.

This sequence joins TRBV9 and TRBJ2-1, with 7 nucleotides matching TRBD1. V dropped 0 bases and J dropped 4; count of bases not matched to a gene: 1. The CDR3 has 14 residues. Germline V gene lookup returns CDR1 SGDLS and CDR2 YYNGEE. CDR3 nucleotide sequence: TGTGCCAGCAGCGTAGTGGGACAGTACAATGAGCAGTTCTTC. Encoded protein: CASSVVGQYNEQFF. Full variable domain (outside the CDR3, taken from reference TRBV9 and TRBJ2-1): DSGVTQTPKHLITATGQRVTLRCSPRSGDLSVYWYQQSLDQGLQFLIQYYNGEERAKGNILERFSAQQFPDLHSELNLSSLELGDSALYFCASSVVGQYNEQFFGPGTRLTVL.

In this sample, this clonotype turned up a few times. The chain carries TRBV27 and TRBJ2-7; D is unclear. Germline CDR1 MNHEY, CDR2 SMNVEV (reference sequence). The CDR3 runs to 14 residues. The ends were cut back, 6 bases at V and 0 bases at J, with 12 bases in the middle. This CDR3 is CASSIGLHSYEQYF. DNA for the CDR3: TGTGCCAGCAGCATTGGGCTCCACTCCTACGAGCAGTACTTC.

This clonotype was observed a few times. This chain connects TRBV28 to TRBJ1-1; 8 nucleotides agree with TRBD1. The ends lost 4 bases at V and 6 bases at J; junction bases unmatched: 4. This CDR3 has 13 residues. In germline, CDR1 is MDHEN, CDR2 SYDVKM. The DNA for the CDR3 is TGTGCCAGCAGTTATCCGGACAGGGCTGAAGCTTTCTTT. Its protein is CASSYPDRAEAFF.

The V call is TRBV29-1, the J call TRBJ2-3; 9 bases fit TRBD1. The CDR3 covers 17 residues. J gave up 2 bases and V 0 bases, and 9 bases lay outside the gene matches. The germline V gene encodes CDR1 SQVTM and CDR2 ANQGSEA. The CDR3 DNA reads as TGCAGCGTTGAAGATTTCATGGGGACAGGGAACACAGATACGCAGTATTTT. Translation gives CSVEDFMGTGNTDTQYF.

The chain carries TRBV6-1 and TRBJ2-3; 13 bases match TRBD2. The V gene's germline CDR1 is MNHNS and CDR2 SASEGT. The CDR3 has 19 amino acids. Trimming took 3 bases from V and 0 from J; bases not matched to a gene: 9. CDR3 bases: TGTGCCAGCAGTGATTGGACTAGCGGGGGACCTTCTAGCACAGATACGCAGTATTTT. Translating gives CASSDWTSGGPSSTDTQYF.

This rearrangement joins TRBV5-6 to TRBJ2-3; unclear D gene. The length of the CDR3 is 15 residues. The V and J ends lost 3 bases and 0 bases respectively, with 11 bases between them. Germline V lookup: CDR1 SGHDT, CDR2 YYEEEE. This CDR3 is CASSWVGSSTDTQYF. DNA for the CDR3: TGTGCCAGCAGCTGGGTTGGTTCTAGCACAGATACGCAGTATTTT.

This sequence joins TRBV2 and TRBJ2-5; 7 bases are a match to TRBD2. Germline-derived CDR1 and CDR2 are SNHLY and FYNNEI. CDR3 length: 16 amino acids. J gave up 5 bases and V 8 bases, and 17 bases lay outside the gene matches. The CDR3 nucleotides read TGTGCCAGCCAACCGAGCGTACGGACTAGATGGGAGACCCAGTACTTC. Protein: CASQPSVRTRWETQYF.

The rearrangement joins TRBV20-1 to TRBJ2-5; D ambiguous. This CDR3 has 14 amino acids. With 3 bases removed from V and 2 bases from J, the gap between germline ends came to 13 bases. Germline V gives CDR1 DFQATT, CDR2 SNEGSKA (reference sequence). This CDR3 is CSASLRLGQETQYF. The CDR3 nucleotides read TGCAGTGCTAGTCTCAGATTGGGTCAAGAGACCCAGTACTTC.

As DNA, the CDR3 is TGCGCCAGCCGACCGGGGGGGGTTACAGATACGCAGTATTTT. It specifies CASRPGGVTDTQYF. The chain couples TRBV5-1 to TRBJ2-3; 8 bases map to TRBD2. The CDR3 has 14 amino acids. After removal of 7 bases from V and 3 bases from J, the junction contained 7 bases not matched to a gene. The germline V gene has CDR1 SGHRS and CDR2 YFSETQ.

Concerning this clonotype: Relative to the germline gene, one junction end is altered; a read error may explain this. The chain is built from TRBV12-3 or TRBV12-4 and TRBJ2-4, with no clear D. This CDR3 is built from 16 residues. CDR3 in amino acids: CASSSSVIIAENIQYF. The CDR3 DNA is TGTGCCAGCAGTTCGTCGGTAATCATAGCCGAAAACATTCAGTACTTC.

This clonotype came up a few times. V and J are TRBV27 and TRBJ1-6; TRBD1 agrees at 8 bases. Germline V lookup: CDR1 MNHEY, CDR2 SMNVEV (reference sequence). The CDR3 totals 14 residues. The ends lost 5 bases at V and 9 bases at J; junction bases unmatched: 6. CDR3 amino acids: CASSLDRGTSPLHF. In DNA form, the CDR3 reads TGTGCCAGCAGTCTTGACAGGGGAACTTCACCCCTCCACTTT.

This clonotype has only a few counts. The chain carries TRBV27 and TRBJ2-2; D might be TRBD1 (6 bases). CDR1 and CDR2 from the germline V gene are MNHEY and SMNVEV (reference sequence). CDR3 length equals 15 residues. The germline V and J ends were trimmed by 4 bases and 0 bases, with 9 bases remaining between them. This CDR3 reads CASSYRDSNTGELFF. The DNA of the CDR3 is TGTGCCAGCAGTTACAGGGATTCGAACACCGGGGAGCTGTTTTTT.